Listed below are T cell receptor beta chains from one sample, sequenced in a study of blood T cell repertoires in COVID-19. Here immunoSEQ multiplex PCR was the method, and the copy in TCRdb shows in-frame clones only, minus some. Found here are about 200,000 clones, approximately 90% of them singletons; the top ten hold 0.5% to 0.55%. Material for sequencing was peripheral blood. The receptors shown here come from a man in his fifties or sixties with acute or convalescent COVID-19. Both conserved end residues are part of each CDR3. The D gene is left open where the match is weak. Clone size is stated in some rows and not others, as once, few, many or a class when expanded.

size	V	J	D	length	CDR3	DNA
NA	TRBV3-1/TRBV3-2	TRBJ2-7	NA	14	CASSQREGEYEQYF	TGTGCCAGCAGCCAACGAGAGGGCGAGTACGAGCAGTACTTC
NA	TRBV18	TRBJ1-6	TRBD1	15	CASSLGTGDNSPLHF	TGTGCCAGCTCACTGGGGACAGGGGATAATTCACCCCTCCACTTT
NA	TRBV29-1	TRBJ1-2	NA	17	CSVDAPGTGGRSYGYTF	TGCAGCGTTGACGCTCCCGGGACCGGGGGTCGCTCCTATGGCTACACCTTC
NA	TRBV2	TRBJ1-5	TRBD1	17	CASSYGQGITSNQPQHF	TGTGCCAGCAGTTACGGACAGGGTATAACGAGCAATCAGCCCCAGCATTTT
NA	TRBV6-9	TRBJ2-3	TRBD2	18	CASSQRYGLDVNTDTQYF	TGTGCCAGCAGCCAGAGGTATGGACTAGACGTTAACACAGATACGCAGTATTTT
NA	TRBV28	TRBJ1-2	NA	15	CASSPTGKGAYGYTF	TGTGCCAGCAGTCCCACAGGGAAGGGCGCCTATGGCTACACCTTC
NA	TRBV28	TRBJ1-2	NA	13	CASSPPGDYGYTF	TGTGCCAGCAGTCCCCCGGGTGACTATGGCTACACCTTC
NA	TRBV15	TRBJ2-5	TRBD1	15	CATRYRGLAEETQYF	TGTGCCACCAGATACAGGGGGCTGGCGGAAGAGACCCAGTACTTC
NA	TRBV15	TRBJ2-7	NA	12	CATSGTYREQYF	TGTGCCACCAGTGGGACATATAGGGAGCAGTACTTC
once	TRBV5-4	TRBJ1-1	TRBD1	14	CASSIDRGTAEAFF	TGTGCCAGCAGCATCGACAGGGGTACCGCTGAAGCTTTCTTT
NA	TRBV27	TRBJ2-1	NA	14	CASSTHRQDNEQFF	TGTGCCAGCAGTACGCACCGACAGGACAATGAGCAGTTCTTC
NA	TRBV18	TRBJ2-3	TRBD2	18	CASSPWTSGGAPTDTQYF	TGTGCCAGCTCACCATGGACTAGCGGGGGGGCCCCCACAGATACGCAGTATTTT
once	TRBV30	TRBJ2-1	NA	14	CAWTIVSSYNEQFF	TGTGCCTGGACCATCGTCAGCTCCTACAATGAGCAGTTCTTC
NA	TRBV6-2/TRBV6-3	TRBJ1-5	TRBD1	15	CASSRRGLNRQPQHF	TGTGCCAGCAGTCGCAGGGGGCTCAATCGACAGCCCCAGCATTTT
NA	TRBV5-6	TRBJ1-1	TRBD1	17	CASSTSHLQGLNTEAFF	TGTGCCAGCAGCACCTCTCACTTACAGGGGTTGAACACTGAAGCTTTCTTT
NA	TRBV28	TRBJ1-6	NA	15	CASRPSFGGDSPLHF	TGTGCCAGCAGACCCAGCTTTGGGGGGGATTCACCCCTCCACTTT
few	TRBV27	TRBJ2-2	NA	16	CASSLSQLARDGELFF	TGTGCCAGCAGTTTATCTCAACTGGCCCGGGACGGGGAGCTGTTTTTT
NA	TRBV19	TRBJ1-5	NA	14	CASRKVGGNQPQHF	TGTGCCAGCCGAAAGGTCGGGGGTAATCAGCCCCAGCATTTT
NA	TRBV28	TRBJ1-2	TRBD1	17	CASSSAEPTGGNYGYTF	TGTGCCAGCAGTTCCGCAGAGCCGACAGGGGGGAACTATGGCTACACCTTC
NA	TRBV28	TRBJ1-2	TRBD1	14	CASRVQGQGRGYTF	TGTGCCAGCAGGGTGCAAGGACAGGGACGTGGCTACACCTTC
NA	TRBV6-6	TRBJ2-1	TRBD2	16	CASSSRTSVSYNEQFF	TGTGCCAGCAGTTCGCGGACTAGCGTCTCCTACAATGAGCAGTTCTTC
NA	TRBV14	TRBJ2-5	TRBD2	18	CASSQTSWRGGHFETQYF	TGTGCCAGCAGCCAAACCTCTTGGCGGGGGGGCCATTTCGAGACCCAGTACTTC
NA	TRBV9	TRBJ2-1	NA	15	CASSGRVSSYNEQFF	TGTGCCAGCAGCGGGCGGGTTAGCTCCTACAATGAGCAGTTCTTC
NA	TRBV5-4	TRBJ2-7	NA	12	CASSFLNYEQYF	TGTGCCAGCAGCTTTCTAAACTACGAGCAGTACTTC
NA	TRBV27	TRBJ1-4	NA	15	CASRPRGTTNEKLFF	TGTGCCAGCAGGCCCAGGGGCACAACTAATGAAAAACTGTTTTTT
NA	TRBV27	TRBJ1-1	NA	14	CASRGGRMNTEAFF	TGTGCCAGCAGGGGGGGACGTATGAACACTGAAGCTTTCTTT
NA	TRBV2	TRBJ2-5	TRBD2	16	CASRDLLAGGSETQYF	TGTGCCAGCAGAGACCTACTAGCGGGGGGGAGTGAGACCCAGTACTTC
NA	TRBV6-2/TRBV6-3	TRBJ2-7	TRBD1	16	CASSSTGTGAIYEQYF	TGTGCCAGCAGCAGCACCGGGACAGGGGCTATCTACGAGCAGTACTTC